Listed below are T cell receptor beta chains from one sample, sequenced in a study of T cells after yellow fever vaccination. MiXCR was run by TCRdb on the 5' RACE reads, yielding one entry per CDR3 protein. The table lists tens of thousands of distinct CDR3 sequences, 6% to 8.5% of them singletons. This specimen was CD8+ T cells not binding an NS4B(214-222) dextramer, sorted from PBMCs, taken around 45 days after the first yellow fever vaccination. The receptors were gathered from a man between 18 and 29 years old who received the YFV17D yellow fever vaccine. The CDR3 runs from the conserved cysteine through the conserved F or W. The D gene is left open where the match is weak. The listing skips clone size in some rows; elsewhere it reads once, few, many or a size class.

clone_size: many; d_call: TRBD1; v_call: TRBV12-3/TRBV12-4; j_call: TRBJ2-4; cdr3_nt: TGTGCCAGCAGTTTCACAGGGGTTGACGGCATTCAGTACTTC; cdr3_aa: CASSFTGVDGIQYF
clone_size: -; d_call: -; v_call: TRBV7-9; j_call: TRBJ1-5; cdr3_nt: TGTGCCAGCAGCTTAGGCAGGGCAGGTCAGCCCCAGCATTTT; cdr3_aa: CASSLGRAGQPQHF
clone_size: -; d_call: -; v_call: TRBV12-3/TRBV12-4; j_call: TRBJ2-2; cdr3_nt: TGTGCCAGCATGCCAAGAACCGGGGAGCTGTTTTTT; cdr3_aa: CASMPRTGELFF
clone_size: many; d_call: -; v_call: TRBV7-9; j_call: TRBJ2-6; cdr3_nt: TGTGCCAGCAGCTTAGATGGTGGGGTTTCTAGGTCCAACGTCCTGACTTTC; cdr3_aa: CASSLDGGVSRSNVLTF
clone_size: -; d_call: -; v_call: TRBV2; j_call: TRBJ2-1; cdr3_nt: TGTGCCAGCGGCGGGACGGACCAACTCTTC; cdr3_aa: CASGGTDQLF
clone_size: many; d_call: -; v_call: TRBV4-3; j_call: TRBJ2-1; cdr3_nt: TGCGCCAGCAGCCAAGATTCGTCCGAGAAGCCGCGGTACAATGAGCAGTTCTTC; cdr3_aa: CASSQDSSEKPRYNEQFF
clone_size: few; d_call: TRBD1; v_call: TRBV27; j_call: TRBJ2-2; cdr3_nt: TGTGCCAGCAGTTTACTTACAGGGGTTGCCGGGGAGCTGTTTTTT; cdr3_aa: CASSLLTGVAGELFF
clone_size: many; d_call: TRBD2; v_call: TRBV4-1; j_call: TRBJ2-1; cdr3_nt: TGCGCCAGCAGCCAAGAGGTCGGGATAGCGGGGATCCGGTTCTTC; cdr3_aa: CASSQEVGIAGIRFF
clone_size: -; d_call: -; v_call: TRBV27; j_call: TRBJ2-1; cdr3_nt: TGTGCCAGCAGTTTCCCGAACAGGGATGAGCAGTTCTTC; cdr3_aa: CASSFPNRDEQFF
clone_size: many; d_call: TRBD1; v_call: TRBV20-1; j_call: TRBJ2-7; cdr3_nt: TGCAGTGCCCCGGGACAGGGGTACGAGCAGTACTTC; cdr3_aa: CSAPGQGYEQYF